These T cell receptor beta chains were read from a single sample in a study of T cell repertoires in cytomegalovirus infection. Via MiXCR, TCRdb re-called the reads, giving one row per CDR3 protein. The sample includes a few hundred thousand distinct CDR3 sequences, around 13% of them seen just once. Specimen: PBMCs. These receptors all stem from a human donor in good health (CMV status not recorded). Some clones in this sample may be carry-over from other donors' samples. Each CDR3 is given without its conserved first and last residue.

len,v_gene,CDR3aa
14,TRBV5-5,ASSLFWGQSNQPQH
12,TRBV20-1,ICRTGDLNTEAF
12,TRBV5-4,ASSFRSSTDTQY
11,TRBV9,ASSRTANTALH
12,TRBV20-1,SARDPAGLDTQY
13,TRBV7-9,ASSRIGGRGDEQF
13,TRBV3-1,ASSQVTATAGELF
14,TRBV28,ASSPPPPGTGHEQY
12,TRBV7-3,ASSTTSEQETQY
17,TRBV7-2,ASSSPRAPQLPILYEQY
12,TRBV7-3,ASSLTGVGSEQI